This T cell receptor beta chain was found in a study of brain T cells in children with intractable seizures. Study findings and constraints: Clones missing pre-surgery may reflect undersampling of that blood sample. Viral specificity was inferred only from CDR3 similarity; HCMV serostatus was unknown.

A remark on this clone: Its specificity is not known.

Data came from immunoSEQ multiplex PCR; TCRdb stores just in-frame clones and leaves some out. The sample lists 110,000 or so clones, 85% to 95% occurring once. V lost 3 bases and J lost 4, with 19 bases in between. The V gene's germline CDR1 is MNHEY and CDR2 SMNVEV (reference sequence). The CDR3 runs 17 residues. The sequence derives from a boy under two years old with hemimegalencephaly and intractable seizures. The chain has TRBV27 and TRBJ1-5; weak D call: TRBD1 (6 bases). The source material was peripheral blood, sampled at surgery. The CDR3 spells CASSFWGAEGVNQPQHF. The CDR3 nucleotides are TGTGCCAGCAGTTTCTGGGGGGCAGAGGGGGTTAATCAGCCCCAGCATTTT.